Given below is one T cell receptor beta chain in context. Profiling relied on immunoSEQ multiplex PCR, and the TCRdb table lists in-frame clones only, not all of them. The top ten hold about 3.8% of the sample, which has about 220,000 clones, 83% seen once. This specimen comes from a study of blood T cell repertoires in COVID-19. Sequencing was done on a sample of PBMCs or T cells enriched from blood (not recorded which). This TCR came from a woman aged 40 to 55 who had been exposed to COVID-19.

In DNA, the CDR3 is TGTGCCAGCAGCCCGAAAGGGGCGAGGAACACTGAAGCTTTCTTT. This encodes CASSPKGARNTEAFF. The chain recombines TRBV3-1 (or the pseudogene TRBV3-2) with TRBJ1-1; tentatively, D is TRBD1 (5 bases). The germline V gene encodes CDR1 LGHDT and CDR2 YNNKEL (reference sequence). This CDR3 spans 15 amino acids. Trimming took 4 bases from V and 1 from J, leaving 13 bases between them.